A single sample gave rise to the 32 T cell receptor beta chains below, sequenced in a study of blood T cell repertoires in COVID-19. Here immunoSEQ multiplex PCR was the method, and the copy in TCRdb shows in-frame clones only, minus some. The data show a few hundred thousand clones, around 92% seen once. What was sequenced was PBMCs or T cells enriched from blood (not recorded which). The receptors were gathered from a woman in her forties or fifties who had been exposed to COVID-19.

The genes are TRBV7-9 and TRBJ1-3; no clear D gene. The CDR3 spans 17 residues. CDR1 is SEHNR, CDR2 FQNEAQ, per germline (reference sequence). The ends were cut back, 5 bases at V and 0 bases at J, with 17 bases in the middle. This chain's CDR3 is CASSPVRGTSSGNTIYF. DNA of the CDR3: TGTGCCAGCAGCCCCGTTAGAGGAACCAGCTCTGGAAACACCATATATTTT.

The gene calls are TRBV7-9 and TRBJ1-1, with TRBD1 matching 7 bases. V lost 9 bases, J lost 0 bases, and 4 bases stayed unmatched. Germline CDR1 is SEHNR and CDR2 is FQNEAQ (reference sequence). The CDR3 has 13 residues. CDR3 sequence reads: CASRDSMNTEAFF. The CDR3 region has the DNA TGTGCCAGTCGGGACAGTATGAACACTGAAGCTTTCTTT.

The CDR3 region is CASRDRGDGQPQHF. The DNA for the CDR3 is TGTGCCAGTAGAGACAGGGGTGATGGTCAGCCCCAGCATTTT. The V and J genes are TRBV19 and TRBJ1-5; 8 bases are shared with TRBD1. Germline trimming cut 6 bases from V and 6 bases from J; bases unmatched to any gene: 7. Germline CDR1 and CDR2: LNHDA and SQIVND (reference sequence). The CDR3 consists of 14 residues.

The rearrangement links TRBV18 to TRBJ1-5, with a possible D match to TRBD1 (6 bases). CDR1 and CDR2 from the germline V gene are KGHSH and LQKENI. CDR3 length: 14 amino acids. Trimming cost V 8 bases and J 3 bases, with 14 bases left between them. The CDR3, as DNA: TGTGCCAGCGCAGGACAGACCCACAATCAGCCCCAGCATTTT. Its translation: CASAGQTHNQPQHF.

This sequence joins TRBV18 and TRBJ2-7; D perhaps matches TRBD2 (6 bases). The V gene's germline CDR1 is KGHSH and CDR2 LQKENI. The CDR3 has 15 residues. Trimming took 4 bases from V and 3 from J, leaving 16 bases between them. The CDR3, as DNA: TGTGCCAGCTCACGGGCGCGGGGAGAGGTCTACGAGCAGTACTTC. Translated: CASSRARGEVYEQYF.

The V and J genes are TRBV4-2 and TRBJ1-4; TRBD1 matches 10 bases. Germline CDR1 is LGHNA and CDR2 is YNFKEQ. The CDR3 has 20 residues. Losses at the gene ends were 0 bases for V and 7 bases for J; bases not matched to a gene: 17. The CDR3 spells CASSQDPRGQGSSSGEKLFF. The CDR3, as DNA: TGTGCCAGCAGCCAAGATCCTCGGGGACAGGGGAGTTCGAGTGGTGAAAAACTGTTTTTT.

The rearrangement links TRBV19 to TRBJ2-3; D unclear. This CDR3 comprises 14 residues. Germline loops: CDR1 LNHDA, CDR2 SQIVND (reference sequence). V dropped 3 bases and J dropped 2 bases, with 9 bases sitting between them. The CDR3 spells CASSISLFTDTQYF. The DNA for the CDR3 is TGTGCCAGTAGTATTAGTCTTTTCACAGATACGCAGTATTTT. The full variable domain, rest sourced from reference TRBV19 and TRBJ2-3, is DGGITQSPKYLFRKEGQNVTLSCEQNLNHDAMYWYRQDPGQGLRLIYYSQIVNDFQKGDIAEGYSVSREKKESFPLTVTSAQKNPTAFYLCASSISLFTDTQYFGPGTRLTVL.

CDR3 sequence: CASSPLSGGRDTGELFF. As DNA, the CDR3 is TGTGCCAGCAGCCCTTTAAGCGGGGGCCGGGACACCGGGGAGCTGTTTTTT. The chain combines TRBV28 with TRBJ2-2; 8 bases fit TRBD2. This CDR3 is 17 amino acids long. Germline V gives CDR1 MDHEN, CDR2 SYDVKM. V dropped 6 bases and J dropped 3; count of bases not matched to a gene: 12.

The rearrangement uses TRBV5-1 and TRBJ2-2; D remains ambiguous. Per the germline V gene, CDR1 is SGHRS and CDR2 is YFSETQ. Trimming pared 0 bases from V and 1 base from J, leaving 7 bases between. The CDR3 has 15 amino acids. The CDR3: CASSLVPMNTGELFF. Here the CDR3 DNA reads TGCGCCAGCAGCTTGGTCCCAATGAACACCGGGGAGCTGTTTTTT.

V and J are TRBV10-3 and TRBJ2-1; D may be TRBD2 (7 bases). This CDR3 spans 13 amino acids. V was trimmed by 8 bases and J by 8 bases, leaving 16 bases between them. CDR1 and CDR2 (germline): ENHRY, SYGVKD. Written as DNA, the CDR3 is TGTGCCATCGGGGGAGGGGGATGGGATGAGCAGTTCTTC. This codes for CAIGGGGWDEQFF.

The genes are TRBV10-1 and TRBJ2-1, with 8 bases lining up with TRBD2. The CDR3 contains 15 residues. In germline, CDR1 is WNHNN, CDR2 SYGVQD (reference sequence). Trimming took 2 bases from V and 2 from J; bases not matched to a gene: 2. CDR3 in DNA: TGCGCCAGCAGTGAGCTCGGGGGGGCCTACAATGAGCAGTTCTTC. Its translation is CASSELGGAYNEQFF.

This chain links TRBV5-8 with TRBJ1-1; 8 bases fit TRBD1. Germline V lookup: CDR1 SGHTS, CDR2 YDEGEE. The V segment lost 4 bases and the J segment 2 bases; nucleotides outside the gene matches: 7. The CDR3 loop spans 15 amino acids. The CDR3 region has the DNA TGTGCCAGCAGCGTGCCGGGACAGGTTAACACTGAAGCTTTCTTT. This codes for CASSVPGQVNTEAFF.

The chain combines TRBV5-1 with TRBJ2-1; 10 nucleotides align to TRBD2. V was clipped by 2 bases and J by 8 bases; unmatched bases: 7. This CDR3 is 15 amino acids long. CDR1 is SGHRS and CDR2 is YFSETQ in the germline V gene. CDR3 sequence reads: CASSLISGGFDEQFF. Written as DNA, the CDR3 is TGCGCCAGCAGCTTAATTAGCGGGGGGTTCGATGAGCAGTTCTTC.

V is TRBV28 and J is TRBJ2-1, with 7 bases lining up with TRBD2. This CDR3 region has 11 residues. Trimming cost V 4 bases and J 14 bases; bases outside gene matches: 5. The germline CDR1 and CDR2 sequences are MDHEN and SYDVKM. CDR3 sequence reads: CASSSRTSKFF. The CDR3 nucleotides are TGTGCCAGCAGTTCGAGGACTAGTAAGTTCTTC.

The CDR3 sequence is CASSSGGSYTGELFF. The CDR3 DNA reads as TGTGCCAGCAGCTCGGGGGGGTCCTACACCGGGGAGCTGTTTTTT. J is TRBJ2-2 and V is TRBV11-3, with TRBD2 identical over 8 bases. The CDR3 covers 15 residues. J was trimmed by 3 bases and V by 4 bases; bases with no gene match: 4. Germline V CDR1 and CDR2: SGHNT, YENEEA.

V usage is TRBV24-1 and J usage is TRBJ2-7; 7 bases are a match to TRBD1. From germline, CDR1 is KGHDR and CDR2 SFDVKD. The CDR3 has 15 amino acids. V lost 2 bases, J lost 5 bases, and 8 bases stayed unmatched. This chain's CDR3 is CATSDSQGVGDEQYF. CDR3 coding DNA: TGTGCCACCAGTGATTCCCAGGGGGTCGGGGACGAGCAGTACTTC.

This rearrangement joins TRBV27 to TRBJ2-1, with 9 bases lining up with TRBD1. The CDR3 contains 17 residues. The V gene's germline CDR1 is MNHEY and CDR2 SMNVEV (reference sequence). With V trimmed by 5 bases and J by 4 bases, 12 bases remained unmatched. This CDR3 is CASSRNRGLLGYNEQFF. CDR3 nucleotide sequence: TGTGCCAGCAGTCGAAACAGGGGGCTACTGGGGTACAATGAGCAGTTCTTC.

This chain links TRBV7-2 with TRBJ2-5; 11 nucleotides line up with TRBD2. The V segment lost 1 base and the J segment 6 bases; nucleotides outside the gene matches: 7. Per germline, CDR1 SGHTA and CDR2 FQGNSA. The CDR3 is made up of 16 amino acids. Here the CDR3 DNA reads TGTGCCAGCAGCTTAGGTCCTAGCGGGGGGACCAAGACCCAGTACTTC. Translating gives CASSLGPSGGTKTQYF.

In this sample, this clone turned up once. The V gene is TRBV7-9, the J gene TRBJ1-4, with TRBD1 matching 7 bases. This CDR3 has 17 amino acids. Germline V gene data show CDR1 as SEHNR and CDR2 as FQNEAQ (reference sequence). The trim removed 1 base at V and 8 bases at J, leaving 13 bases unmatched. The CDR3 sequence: CASSLGPGGTDLEKLFF. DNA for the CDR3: TGTGCCAGCAGCTTAGGTCCCGGTGGGACAGACTTAGAAAAACTGTTTTTT.

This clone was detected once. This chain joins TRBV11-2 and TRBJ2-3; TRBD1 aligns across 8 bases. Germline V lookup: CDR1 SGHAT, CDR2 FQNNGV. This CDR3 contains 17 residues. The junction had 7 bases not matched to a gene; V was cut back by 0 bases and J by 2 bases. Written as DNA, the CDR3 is TGTGCCAGCAGCTTAGATGGGGCAGGGGGCCCCACAGATACGCAGTATTTT. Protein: CASSLDGAGGPTDTQYF.

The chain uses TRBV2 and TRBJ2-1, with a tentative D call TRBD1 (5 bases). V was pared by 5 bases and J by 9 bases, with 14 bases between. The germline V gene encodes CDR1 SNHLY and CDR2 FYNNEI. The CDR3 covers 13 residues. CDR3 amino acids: CASSRQLKGEQFF. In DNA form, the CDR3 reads TGTGCCAGCAGTAGACAGCTTAAGGGTGAGCAGTTCTTC.

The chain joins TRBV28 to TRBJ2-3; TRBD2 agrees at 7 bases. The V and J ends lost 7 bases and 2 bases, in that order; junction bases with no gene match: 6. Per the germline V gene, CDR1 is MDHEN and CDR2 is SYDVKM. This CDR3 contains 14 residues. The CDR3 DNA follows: TGTGCCAGCAATGGAGCGGGGTTCACAGATACGCAGTATTTT. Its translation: CASNGAGFTDTQYF.

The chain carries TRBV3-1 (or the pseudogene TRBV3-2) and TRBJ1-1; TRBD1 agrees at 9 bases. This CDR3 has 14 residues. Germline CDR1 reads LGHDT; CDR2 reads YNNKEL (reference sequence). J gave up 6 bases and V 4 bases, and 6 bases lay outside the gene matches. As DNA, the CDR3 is TGTGCCAGCAGCCGACAGGGGGAATGGGCTGAAGCTTTCTTT. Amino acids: CASSRQGEWAEAFF.

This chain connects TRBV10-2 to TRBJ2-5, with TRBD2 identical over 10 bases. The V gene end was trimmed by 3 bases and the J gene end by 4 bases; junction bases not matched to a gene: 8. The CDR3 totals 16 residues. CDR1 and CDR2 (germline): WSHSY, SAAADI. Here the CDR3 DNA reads TGCGCCAGCAGTGACCTAGCGGGGGTCTTTGGAGAGACCCAGTACTTC. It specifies CASSDLAGVFGETQYF.

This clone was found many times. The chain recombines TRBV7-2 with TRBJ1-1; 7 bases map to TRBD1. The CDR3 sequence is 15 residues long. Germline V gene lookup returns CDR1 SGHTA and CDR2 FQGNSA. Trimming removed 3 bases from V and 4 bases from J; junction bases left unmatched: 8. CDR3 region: CASSFDRVQGTEAFF. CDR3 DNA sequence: TGTGCCAGCAGCTTTGACAGGGTCCAAGGCACTGAAGCTTTCTTT.

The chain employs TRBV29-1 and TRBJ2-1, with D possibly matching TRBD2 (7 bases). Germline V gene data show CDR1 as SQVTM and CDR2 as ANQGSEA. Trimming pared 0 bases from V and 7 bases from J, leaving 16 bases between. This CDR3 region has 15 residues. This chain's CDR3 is CSVEDPGGRVNEQFF. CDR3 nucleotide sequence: TGCAGCGTTGAAGATCCCGGGGGGCGCGTGAATGAGCAGTTCTTC.

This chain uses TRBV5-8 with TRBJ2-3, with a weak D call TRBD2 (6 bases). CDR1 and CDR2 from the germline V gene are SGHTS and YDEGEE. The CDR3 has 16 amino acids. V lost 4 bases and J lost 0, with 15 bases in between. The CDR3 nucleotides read TGTGCCAGCAGCCATAACCGCGGGGCAAGCACAGATACGCAGTATTTT. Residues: CASSHNRGASTDTQYF.

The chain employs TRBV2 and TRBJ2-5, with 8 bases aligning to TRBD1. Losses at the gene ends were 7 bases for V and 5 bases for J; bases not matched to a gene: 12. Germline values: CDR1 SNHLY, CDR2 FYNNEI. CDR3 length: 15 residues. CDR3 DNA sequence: TGTGCCAGCACCCAACGGACAGGGACCTGGGAGACCCAGTACTTC. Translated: CASTQRTGTWETQYF.

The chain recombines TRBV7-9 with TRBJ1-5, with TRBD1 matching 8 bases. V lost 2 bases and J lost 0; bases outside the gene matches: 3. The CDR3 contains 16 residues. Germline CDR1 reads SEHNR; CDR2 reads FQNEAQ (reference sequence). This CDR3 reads CASSLQGAGSNQPQHF. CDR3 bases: TGTGCCAGCAGCTTACAGGGGGCAGGTAGCAATCAGCCCCAGCATTTT.

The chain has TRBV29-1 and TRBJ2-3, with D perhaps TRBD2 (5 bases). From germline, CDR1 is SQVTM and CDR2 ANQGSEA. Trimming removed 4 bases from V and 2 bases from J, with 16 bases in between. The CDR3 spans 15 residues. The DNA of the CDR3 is TGCAGCGTTGTGGATATGGCGGGTAACACAGATACGCAGTATTTT. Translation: CSVVDMAGNTDTQYF.

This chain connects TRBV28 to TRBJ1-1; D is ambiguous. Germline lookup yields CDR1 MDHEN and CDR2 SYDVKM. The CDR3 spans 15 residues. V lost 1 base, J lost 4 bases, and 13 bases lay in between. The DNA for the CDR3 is TGTGCCAGCAGTTTATCCCCCAACTTGATCACTGAAGCTTTCTTT. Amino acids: CASSLSPNLITEAFF.

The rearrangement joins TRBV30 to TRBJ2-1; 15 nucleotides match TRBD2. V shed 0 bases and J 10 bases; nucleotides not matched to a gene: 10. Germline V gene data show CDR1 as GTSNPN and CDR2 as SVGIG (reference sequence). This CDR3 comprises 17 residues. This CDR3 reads CAWSVYGLAGGVREQFF. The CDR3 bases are TGTGCCTGGAGTGTATATGGACTAGCGGGGGGGGTACGGGAGCAGTTCTTC.